Listed below are T cell receptor beta chains from one sample, sequenced in a study of identical twins. TCRdb ran MiXCR on the 5' RACE reads and lists one entry per CDR3 protein. Among about 570,000 distinct CDR3 sequences, roughly 9.5% were seen once, and the ten largest hold around 3%. These records were also assigned to another study, of yellow fever vaccine responses in identical twins.

Sequenced sample: PBMCs. These receptor sequences come from a woman aged 18-30 years in good health. CDR3s include the opening cysteine and the closing phenylalanine or tryptophan. The order of the fields is J gene, V gene, CDR3 protein.

TRBJ2-1,TRBV11-2,CASSLLRVRGEQFF
TRBJ2-1,TRBV11-1,CASSSTQTLTGVYNEQFF
TRBJ2-4,TRBV12-3/TRBV12-4,CASSRHGATKNIQYF
TRBJ1-5,TRBV27,CASGKYSNQPQHF
TRBJ2-3,TRBV5-1,CASRLTGAGDTQYF
TRBJ2-2,TRBV4-3,CASSQDSIPITGELFF
TRBJ2-2,TRBV27,CASSPAGINTGELFF
TRBJ1-4,TRBV12-3/TRBV12-4,CASSIQGANEKLFF
TRBJ2-6,TRBV11-2,CASSPKPRGTGANVLTF
TRBJ2-3,TRBV10-2,CASSEGGRVGTDTQYF
TRBJ2-7,TRBV28,CASGSFTYEQYF
TRBJ2-5,TRBV29-1,CSVDRLQETQYF
TRBJ1-1,TRBV29-1,CSVVDRDVTEAFF
TRBJ1-1,TRBV28,CASSPPWVGSLVEEAFF
TRBJ2-3,TRBV13,CASSLMWTGNPDTQYF
TRBJ1-4,TRBV5-6,CASSLTGVGGEKLFF
TRBJ2-2,TRBV4-3,CAAPRTENTGELFF
TRBJ2-4,TRBV11-2,CASSFGQGQAKNIQYF
TRBJ1-2,TRBV6-9,CASSSVAKTGYTF
TRBJ1-1,TRBV20-1,CSARDIVQANTEAFF
TRBJ1-1,TRBV5-1,CASAVGEGTEAFF
TRBJ1-2,TRBV20-1,CSATSGSGYGYTF
TRBJ2-7,TRBV20-1,CSAGRDRGWYEQYF
TRBJ2-5,TRBV6-1,CASMWGTSGRASQETQYF
TRBJ1-1,TRBV3-1,CAVQDRLNTEAFF
TRBJ2-2,TRBV9,CASSCRDREITGELFF
TRBJ2-3,TRBV7-9,CASSLPMRDTQYF
TRBJ2-7,TRBV4-2,CASSQDYGHAYEQYF
TRBJ2-1,TRBV4-3,CASSQDRDGEQFF
TRBJ2-7,TRBV9,CASSRAGDSYEQYF
TRBJ2-3,TRBV6-1,CASSHPGLAGEADTQYF